Shown below are 19 T cell receptor beta chains from a single sample sequenced in a study of cytomegalovirus exposure and HLA in healthy donors. The PCR used 60 Vbeta and 13 Jbeta primers. Repertoires were generated with immunoSEQ multiplex PCR, while TCRdb's copy carries only in-frame clones and drops some. The table has some 140,000 clones, 60% to 85% seen once; the top ten hold more than 1.1%. The sample consisted of PBMCs. Receptor source: a woman between 35 and 50 years old in good health and CMV-seronegative.

V is TRBV5-6 and J is TRBJ2-7; 11 bases are a match to TRBD2. After removal of 1 base from V and 4 bases from J, the junction contained 7 bases not matched to a gene. CDR3 length: 16 residues. Per the germline V gene, CDR1 is SGHDT and CDR2 is YYEEEE. The CDR3 region is CASSLRVSSGGYEQYF. The CDR3 DNA reads TGTGCCAGCAGCTTGAGAGTTTCTAGCGGGGGGTACGAGCAGTACTTC.

This chain connects TRBV9 to TRBJ1-2, with D possibly being TRBD1 (6 bases). The germline V and J ends were trimmed by 3 bases and 8 bases, with 14 bases remaining between them. Germline V gene sequence: CDR1 SGDLS, CDR2 YYNGEE. There are 13 residues in the CDR3. DNA for the CDR3: TGTGCCAGCAGCGCGTGGGGGCGCGGAGGCTACACCTTC. It codes for CASSAWGRGGYTF.

The CDR3 reads CASSPGLNTEAFF. CDR3 bases: TGCGCCAGCAGCCCCGGGTTGAACACTGAAGCTTTCTTT. The chain carries TRBV4-3 and TRBJ1-1, with D unclear. The CDR3 runs to 13 residues. Looked up from germline, CDR1 is LGHNA and CDR2 is YSLEER. V was trimmed by 4 bases and J by 0 bases, leaving 6 bases between them.

V and J are TRBV28 and TRBJ1-4; 9 positions match TRBD1. Trimming at V came to 2 bases and at J to 7 bases, leaving 5 bases not matched to a gene. This CDR3 is built from 15 residues. Germline assignment: CDR1 MDHEN and CDR2 SYDVKM. The CDR3 region has the DNA TGTGCCAGCAGTTTACCCCGGACAGGGGCTGAAAAACTGTTTTTT. As protein: CASSLPRTGAEKLFF.

This chain joins TRBV4-3 and TRBJ1-2, with D perhaps TRBD1 (5 bases). Germline CDR1 and CDR2: LGHNA and YSLEER. V was trimmed by 1 base and J by 0 bases, leaving 6 bases between them. This CDR3 comprises 14 residues. This chain's CDR3 is CASSQGRANYGYTF. CDR3 nucleotides: TGCGCCAGCAGCCAAGGCAGGGCTAACTATGGCTACACCTTC.

The V gene is TRBV5-1, the J gene TRBJ1-6; TRBD1 might be the D (5 bases). Trimming took off 4 bases at V and 5 bases at J, with 7 bases between the two ends. CDR3 size: 13 residues. Germline V gives CDR1 SGHRS, CDR2 YFSETQ. CDR3 in amino acids: CASSGGDNSPLHF. CDR3 coding DNA: TGCGCCAGCAGCGGGGGGGATAATTCACCCCTCCACTTT.

The rearrangement joins TRBV5-1 to TRBJ1-5; 7 positions agree with TRBD1. The ends lost 2 bases at V and 5 bases at J; junction bases unmatched: 7. The CDR3 is made up of 15 amino acids. Germline CDR1 and CDR2: SGHRS and YFSETQ. The DNA of the CDR3 is TGCGCCAGCAGCTTTATGACAGGGAGTGATCAGCCCCAGCATTTT. It codes for CASSFMTGSDQPQHF. The whole variable domain, filled in from reference TRBV5-1 and TRBJ1-5, reads KAGVTQTPRYLIKTRGQQVTLSCSPISGHRSVSWYQQTPGQGLQFLFEYFSETQRNKGNFPGRFSGRQFSNSRSEMNVSTLELGDSALYLCASSFMTGSDQPQHFGDGTRLSIL.

This clone was seen only a few times. V gene TRBV6-5 combines with J gene TRBJ2-7; 8 bases map to TRBD1. From germline, CDR1 is MNHEY and CDR2 SVGAGI. The J segment lost 4 bases and the V segment lost 2 bases, leaving 7 bases of the junction unmatched. The CDR3 is 15 amino acids. CDR3 residues: CASSYPGGSRYEQYF. The DNA of the CDR3 is TGTGCCAGCAGTTACCCAGGGGGCAGTAGGTACGAGCAGTACTTC.

Only a few counts were recorded for this clone. The V gene is TRBV27, the J gene TRBJ2-5, with a weak D call TRBD1 (6 bases). V was clipped by 6 bases and J by 3 bases, with 17 bases between them. Germline lookup yields CDR1 MNHEY and CDR2 SMNVEV (reference sequence). The CDR3 covers 15 residues. CDR3 sequence: CASRSLRDTKETQYF. In DNA form, the CDR3 reads TGTGCCAGCAGATCCCTTCGGGACACCAAAGAGACCCAGTACTTC.

This clone has a single count. The chain recombines TRBV5-1 with TRBJ2-1, with D unclear. The CDR3 consists of 15 residues. Germline CDR1 and CDR2: SGHRS and YFSETQ. The ends were cut back, 7 bases at V and 4 bases at J, with 18 bases in the middle. CDR3 residues: CASAYATTSYNEQFF. Here the CDR3 DNA reads TGCGCCAGCGCCTATGCCACCACGAGTTACAATGAGCAGTTCTTC.

The genes are TRBV7-9 and TRBJ2-1; D may be TRBD2 (5 bases). Germline V CDR1 and CDR2: SEHNR, FQNEAQ (reference sequence). CDR3 size: 14 residues. V was pared by 0 bases and J by 12 bases, with 15 bases between. CDR3 loop: CASSLALSPAGQFF. As DNA, the CDR3 is TGTGCCAGCAGCTTAGCGCTTAGCCCGGCGGGGCAGTTCTTC.

The chain joins TRBV5-1 to TRBJ2-7, with TRBD2 as a possible D gene (5 bases). Trimming cost V 3 bases and J 3 bases, with 13 bases left between them. CDR3 length equals 14 residues. Looked up from germline, CDR1 is SGHRS and CDR2 is YFSETQ. In nucleotides, the CDR3 is TGCGCCAGCAGCTCAACGCCTGACTACTACGAGCAGTACTTC. The encoded protein is CASSSTPDYYEQYF.

The J gene is TRBJ2-5, the V gene TRBV11-2; D gene uncertain. Trimming removed 2 bases from V and 2 bases from J, with 9 bases in between. CDR1 and CDR2 from the germline V gene are SGHAT and FQNNGV. The CDR3 is 14 residues long. CDR3 sequence reads: CASSLQVNQETQYF. For the CDR3, the DNA is TGTGCCAGCAGCTTACAGGTTAATCAAGAGACCCAGTACTTC.

This clone has just a few counts. The rearrangement links TRBV10-3 to TRBJ2-7, with D possibly TRBD1 on 5 matching bases. The germline CDR1 and CDR2 sequences are ENHRY and SYGVKD. CDR3 length: 15 amino acids. Deletions cut 0 bases from V and 5 bases from J, with 14 bases between. CDR3: CAISESTEYRHEQYF. The CDR3 nucleotides are TGTGCCATCAGTGAGTCGACAGAATATCGCCACGAGCAGTACTTC.

As concerns this clone: One junction end disagrees with the germline gene, perhaps due to a read error. This chain uses TRBV2 with TRBJ1-2; tentatively, D is TRBD1 (5 bases). Germline-derived CDR1 and CDR2 are SNHLY and FYNNEI. The CDR3 is 11 amino acids. CDR3 residues: CASTEVGQKAF. Here the CDR3 DNA reads TGTGCCAGCACCGAGGTAGGACAAAAGGCCTTC.

The chain recombines TRBV2 with TRBJ1-6, with 7 bases that match TRBD1. V lost 6 bases to trimming and J lost 6 bases; unmatched junction nucleotides: 8. The germline gives CDR1 SNHLY, CDR2 FYNNEI. The CDR3 has 15 residues. Here the CDR3 reads CASRAQKGANSPLHF. CDR3 nucleotide sequence: TGTGCCAGCAGGGCTCAGAAGGGGGCTAATTCACCCCTCCACTTT.

This clone has only a few counts. J is TRBJ1-3 and V is TRBV28; D perhaps matches TRBD1 (5 bases). Germline loops: CDR1 MDHEN, CDR2 SYDVKM. With 7 bases removed from V and 0 bases from J, the gap between germline ends came to 7 bases. The CDR3 loop spans 13 amino acids. In DNA form, the CDR3 reads TGTGCCAGCATCGACAGCTCTGGAAACACCATATATTTT. It is translated as CASIDSSGNTIYF.

The chain couples TRBV29-1 to TRBJ2-3, with D possibly matching TRBD2 (5 bases). Trimming removed 5 bases at V and 5 bases at J, with 14 bases between. This CDR3 is built from 13 residues. The germline V gene has CDR1 SQVTM and CDR2 ANQGSEA. CDR3 sequence: CSVQPPGLDTQYF. CDR3 coding DNA: TGCAGCGTTCAACCCCCGGGGTTAGATACGCAGTATTTT.

The J gene is TRBJ1-2, the V gene TRBV7-2, with TRBD1 matching 7 bases. The CDR3 loop spans 15 amino acids. Unmatched junction bases numbered 5, after V lost 0 bases and J lost 4 bases. The germline gives CDR1 SGHTA, CDR2 FQGNSA. The CDR3 protein is CASSLANRGTYGYTF. The CDR3 nucleotides are TGTGCCAGCAGCTTAGCAAACAGGGGAACCTATGGCTACACCTTC.